The source of this T cell receptor (beta chain) is a study of cytomegalovirus exposure and HLA in healthy donors. Researchers ran the PCR with 60 Vbeta and 13 Jbeta primers. Profiled with immunoSEQ multiplex PCR; TCRdb holds only in-frame clones, not every one. The table records around 150,000 clones, 75% to 85% of them present only once. As to this clone: The antigen remains unidentified.

Whole-study results and caveats: Later analysis identified several of the most significant clusters that appeared linked to common viral pathogens.

Germline CDR1 reads SGHRS; CDR2 reads YFSETQ. V was pared by 4 bases and J by 8 bases, with 9 bases of the junction left unmatched. The CDR3 length is 14 residues. The source of this sequence is a woman between 50 and 59 years old in good health and CMV-seropositive. The chain employs TRBV5-1 and TRBJ2-1; the match to TRBD2 covers 7 bases. The material sequenced was PBMCs. The CDR3 region has the DNA TGCGCCAGCAGCCAAGATAGCGGGCAGGATGAGCAGTTCTTC. The encoded protein is CASSQDSGQDEQFF.